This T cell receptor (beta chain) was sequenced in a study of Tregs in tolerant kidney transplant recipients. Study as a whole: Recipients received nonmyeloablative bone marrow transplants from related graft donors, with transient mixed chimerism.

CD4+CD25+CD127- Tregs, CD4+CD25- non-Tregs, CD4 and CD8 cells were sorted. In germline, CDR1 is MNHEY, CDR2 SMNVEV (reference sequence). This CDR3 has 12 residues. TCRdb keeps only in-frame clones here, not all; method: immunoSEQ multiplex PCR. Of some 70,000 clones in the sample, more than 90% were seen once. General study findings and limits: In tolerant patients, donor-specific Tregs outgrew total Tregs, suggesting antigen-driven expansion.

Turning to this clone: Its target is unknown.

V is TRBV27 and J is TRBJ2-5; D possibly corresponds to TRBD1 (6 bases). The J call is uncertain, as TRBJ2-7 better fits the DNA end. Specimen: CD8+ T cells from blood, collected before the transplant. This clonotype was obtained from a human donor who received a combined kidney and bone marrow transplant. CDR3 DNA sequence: TGTGCTACGGTAGGGACAACCTACGAGCAGTACTTC. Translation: CATVGTTYEQYF.